This T cell receptor (beta chain) emerged from a study of CD8 T cells in ankylosing spondylitis. Whole-study findings and limits: A TCR beta motif made of several highly homologous variants seemed typical of ankylosing spondylitis blood.

TCR beta libraries were made by quantitative 5'-RACE with molecular barcodes. Each CDR3 protein is one row after TCRdb ran MiXCR on the 5' RACE reads. The sample yields a few hundred thousand distinct CDR3 sequences, about 18% seen once. The CDR3 loop spans 14 amino acids. Germline CDR1 and CDR2: SGDLS and YYNGEE. Trimming cost V 0 bases and J 1 base; bases outside gene matches: 0. This clonotype was recorded a few times. The antigen remains unidentified. The rearrangement links TRBV9 to TRBJ1-1; 7 bases agree with TRBD1. Material for sequencing was blood, either unsorted or a sorted T cell fraction (not recorded which). The sequence derives from a male donor with ankylosing spondylitis. DNA for the CDR3: TGTGCCAGCAGCGTAGCAGGGGGGAACACTGAAGCTTTCTTT. This translates into CASSVAGGNTEAFF. The variable domain in full, with the rest retrieved from reference TRBV9 and TRBJ1-1, is DSGVTQTPKHLITATGQRVTLRCSPRSGDLSVYWYQQSLDQGLQFLIQYYNGEERAKGNILERFSAQQFPDLHSELNLSSLELGDSALYFCASSVAGGNTEAFFGQGTRLTVV.